A single T cell receptor beta chain is shown here with its context. The antigen remains unidentified. Profiling relied on immunoSEQ multiplex PCR, and the TCRdb table lists in-frame clones only, not all of them. The repertoire consists of tens of thousands of clones, with 92% occurring once and the leading ten covering more than 9%. This sample was included in a study of OX40 agonist ivuxolimab in advanced cancers. Notes on the study in general: There was clonal expansion of CD4+ and CD8+ blood T cells by week 6 at 0.1 to 3.0 mg/kg.

This TCR was recovered from an adult with an advanced solid tumor such as melanoma, head and neck, liver or kidney cancer. The source material was CD4+ or CD8+ T cells sorted from blood, sampled in a trial of the OX40 agonist ivuxolimab.

The CDR3 spells CASSKEVPWETQYF. CDR3 coding DNA: TGTGCCAGCAGCAAAGAGGTCCCGTGGGAGACCCAGTACTTC. The chain recombines TRBV21-1 with TRBJ2-5. TRBV21-1 is a known pseudogene. The CDR3 loop spans 14 amino acids.